This TCR beta chain comes out of a study of blood T cell repertoires in COVID-19. Overall study: Researchers got acute and convalescent COVID-19 samples from the United States, Italy and Spain.

Clones were read by immunoSEQ multiplex PCR, and TCRdb kept only the in-frame ones, dropping some. The sample shows about 200,000 clones, 70% to 90% of them seen only once. V was clipped by 4 bases and J by 4 bases; unmatched bases: 8. This CDR3 spans 15 amino acids. Per the germline V gene, CDR1 is SGDLS and CDR2 is YYNGEE. The sample comprised peripheral blood. This receptor was taken from a woman in her thirties or forties with acute or convalescent COVID-19. This chain connects TRBV9 to TRBJ1-2; 9 nucleotides line up with TRBD1. CDR3 nucleotide sequence: TGTGCCAGCAGCCCGCAAGGGACAGGGACCTATGGCTACACCTTC. It yields the protein CASSPQGTGTYGYTF.